Each of the 9 T cell receptor beta chains below was sequenced from the same sample in a study of radiation and T cells in renal cell carcinoma. Method: immunoSEQ multiplex PCR; TCRdb's copy keeps in-frame clones and lacks some. The table records about 83,000 clones, 83% of them present only once. Time point defined: blood 4 weeks post-SBRT, at nephrectomy. Regarding treatment: 15 Gy SBRT to primary tumor, nephrectomy 4 weeks later. Sequenced here: blood, sampled from a patient whose treatment included radiotherapy and nephrectomy. The receptors derive from an older woman with renal cell carcinoma.

The chain employs TRBV6-1 and TRBJ2-1; either TRBD1 or TRBD2 may supply D (7 bases each). The V gene lost 6 bases and the J gene lost 2 bases, with 14 bases spanning the gap. The V gene's germline CDR1 is MNHNS and CDR2 SASEGT. CDR3 length: 15 amino acids. The CDR3 here is CASSVQGGAYNEQFF. The CDR3 coding sequence is TGTGCCAGCAGCGTTCAGGGGGGGGCCTACAATGAGCAGTTCTTC.

As regards this clone: This same CDR3 is encoded by further DNA sequences in the sample. The chain joins TRBV28 to TRBJ1-6; D may be TRBD1 (6 bases). The CDR3 has 16 residues. CDR1 is MDHEN and CDR2 is SYDVKM in the germline V gene. V lost 5 bases, J lost 10 bases, and 21 bases lay in between. This CDR3 reads CASSPTLWGAQSPLHF. CDR3 nucleotide sequence: TGTGCCAGCAGTCCCACCCTGTGGGGGGCTCAGTCACCCCTCCACTTT.

The genes are TRBV19 and TRBJ1-2; TRBD1 might be the D (5 bases). CDR1 LNHDA and CDR2 SQIVND come from the germline V gene (reference sequence). The CDR3 has 15 amino acids. The V end lost 6 bases, the J end lost 6 bases, and 20 bases lay between the germline ends. The CDR3 loop reads CASRVPWDGRNGYTF. DNA for the CDR3: TGTGCCAGTAGGGTCCCTTGGGACGGCCGGAATGGCTACACCTTC.

The count of this clone is one. V usage is TRBV18 and J usage is TRBJ1-1, with TRBD1 as a possible D gene (5 bases). The ends were cut back, 2 bases at V and 3 bases at J, with 7 bases in the middle. The V gene's germline CDR1 is KGHSH and CDR2 LQKENI. This CDR3 is built from 13 residues. The CDR3 sequence: CASSPWGDTEAFF. In nucleotides, the CDR3 is TGTGCCAGCTCACCATGGGGGGACACTGAAGCTTTCTTT.

V usage is TRBV14 and J usage is TRBJ1-2, with D possibly matching TRBD1 (6 bases). V was cut by 4 bases and J by 2 bases, with 11 bases left in between. CDR1 and CDR2 from the germline V gene are SGHDN and FVKESK. The CDR3 contains 14 residues. CDR3 in DNA: TGTGCCAGCAGCCTTCGACAGGCCAACTATGGCTACACCTTC. Its translation: CASSLRQANYGYTF.

The chain couples TRBV19 to TRBJ2-7, with D unclear. Germline V CDR1 and CDR2: LNHDA, SQIVND (reference sequence). The CDR3 is 13 residues long. V lost 5 bases to trimming and J lost 3 bases, with 11 bases between them. The CDR3 loop is CASSPDTYYEQYF. CDR3 nucleotides: TGTGCCAGTAGTCCCGACACCTACTACGAGCAGTACTTC.

The rearrangement links TRBV19 to TRBJ2-7; 7 nucleotides align to TRBD2. Germline CDR1 reads LNHDA; CDR2 reads SQIVND (reference sequence). V shed 4 bases, J shed 2 bases, and the junction held 11 bases outside the gene matches. The CDR3 has 16 amino acids. CDR3: CASSKERAAGPYEQYF. DNA of the CDR3: TGTGCCAGTAGTAAAGAGAGGGCAGCGGGGCCCTACGAGCAGTACTTC. Together with reference TRBV19 and TRBJ2-7, the CDR3 gives the full variable domain: DGGITQSPKYLFRKEGQNVTLSCEQNLNHDAMYWYRQDPGQGLRLIYYSQIVNDFQKGDIAEGYSVSREKKESFPLTVTSAQKNPTAFYLCASSKERAAGPYEQYFGPGTRLTVT.

This clone was recorded a few times. The chain carries TRBV5-1 and TRBJ1-1; D not resolved. V lost 4 bases and J 5 bases, leaving 12 bases between the germline ends. This CDR3 contains 13 residues. Germline values: CDR1 SGHRS, CDR2 YFSETQ. The CDR3 bases are TGCGCCAGCAGCAGAGGGAGTGGGACTGAAGCTTTCTTT. This sequence encodes CASSRGSGTEAFF. The full variable domain, with the rest looked up from reference TRBV5-1 and TRBJ1-1, is KAGVTQTPRYLIKTRGQQVTLSCSPISGHRSVSWYQQTPGQGLQFLFEYFSETQRNKGNFPGRFSGRQFSNSRSEMNVSTLELGDSALYLCASSRGSGTEAFFGQGTRLTVV.

The chain has TRBV5-1 and TRBJ2-2; D possibly corresponds to TRBD1 (6 bases). The V end lost 3 bases, the J end lost 2 bases, and 11 bases lay between the germline ends. This CDR3 is built from 15 residues. Germline values: CDR1 SGHRS, CDR2 YFSETQ. This chain's CDR3 is CASSSGQTNTGELFF. CDR3 bases: TGCGCCAGCAGCTCAGGACAGACTAACACCGGGGAGCTGTTTTTT.